This is a list of T cell receptor beta chains from one sample in a study of Ad26.COV2.S vaccination and SARS-CoV-2 variants. Data came from immunoSEQ multiplex PCR; TCRdb stores just in-frame clones and leaves some out. The table lists approximately 420,000 clones, 85% to 90% of them singletons. The sequencing here drew on peripheral blood, taken in a trial of Ad26.COV2.S vaccine versus placebo. The receptors come from a person aged 18-60 years who received the Ad26.COV2.S COVID-19 vaccine or a placebo. Both conserved end residues are part of each CDR3. Each record gives: D gene, V gene, CDR3 length, clone size, J gene, CDR3 protein, CDR3 DNA. The D gene is left open where the match is weak. The size entry is marked missing in some rows and otherwise reads once, few, many or a size class.

d_gene: NA; v_gene: TRBV30; len: 14; abundance: NA; j_gene: TRBJ2-1; CDR3aa: CAWSVWTAYNEQFF; CDR3nt: TGTGCCTGGAGTGTATGGACGGCTTACAATGAGCAGTTCTTC
d_gene: NA; v_gene: TRBV7-9; len: 15; abundance: NA; j_gene: TRBJ1-5; CDR3aa: CASSLDGLKDRPQHF; CDR3nt: TGTGCCAGCAGCCTAGACGGGTTGAAAGATCGGCCCCAGCATTTT
d_gene: NA; v_gene: TRBV3-1/TRBV3-2; len: 12; abundance: NA; j_gene: TRBJ2-7; CDR3aa: CASTPLSYEQYF; CDR3nt: TGTGCCAGCACCCCCCTCTCCTACGAGCAGTACTTC
d_gene: NA; v_gene: TRBV10-2; len: 15; abundance: once; j_gene: TRBJ1-1; CDR3aa: CASRSWGIVNTEAFF; CDR3nt: TGCGCCAGCAGGAGTTGGGGGATCGTGAACACTGAAGCTTTCTTT
d_gene: NA; v_gene: TRBV11-3; len: 15; abundance: once; j_gene: TRBJ2-5; CDR3aa: CASSSNGIHGETQYF; CDR3nt: TGTGCCAGCAGCTCAAATGGAATACACGGCGAGACCCAGTACTTC
d_gene: NA; v_gene: TRBV29-1; len: 13; abundance: few; j_gene: TRBJ1-2; CDR3aa: CSVERGLTYGYTF; CDR3nt: TGCAGCGTTGAACGGGGACTGACCTATGGCTACACCTTC
d_gene: TRBD2; v_gene: TRBV9; len: 16; abundance: once; j_gene: TRBJ2-5; CDR3aa: CASSVRTSGAAETQYF; CDR3nt: TGTGCCAGCAGCGTCAGGACTAGCGGGGCGGCGGAGACCCAGTACTTC
d_gene: NA; v_gene: TRBV9; len: 15; abundance: NA; j_gene: TRBJ2-1; CDR3aa: CASSGRGRPNNEQFF; CDR3nt: TGTGCCAGCAGCGGTCGGGGGAGGCCTAACAATGAGCAGTTCTTC
d_gene: NA; v_gene: TRBV29-1; len: 12; abundance: NA; j_gene: TRBJ1-2; CDR3aa: CSVVGAFYGYTF; CDR3nt: TGCAGCGTTGTGGGGGCATTCTATGGCTACACCTTC
d_gene: NA; v_gene: TRBV28; len: 17; abundance: NA; j_gene: TRBJ2-2; CDR3aa: CASSFRAWQPYTGELFF; CDR3nt: TGTGCCAGCAGTTTCCGCGCGTGGCAGCCGTACACCGGGGAGCTGTTTTTT
d_gene: TRBD1; v_gene: TRBV29-1; len: 12; abundance: NA; j_gene: TRBJ1-1; CDR3aa: CSVNRGNTEAFF; CDR3nt: TGCAGCGTTAACAGGGGGAACACTGAAGCTTTCTTT
d_gene: TRBD1; v_gene: TRBV6-5; len: 12; abundance: few; j_gene: TRBJ1-2; CDR3aa: CASGQGVGGYTF; CDR3nt: TGTGCCAGCGGACAGGGAGTGGGGGGCTACACCTTC
d_gene: NA; v_gene: TRBV19; len: 15; abundance: few; j_gene: TRBJ1-5; CDR3aa: CASSGQGGSNQPQHF; CDR3nt: TGTGCCAGTAGTGGGCAGGGCGGGAGCAATCAGCCCCAGCATTTT
d_gene: TRBD1; v_gene: TRBV7-2; len: 16; abundance: NA; j_gene: TRBJ1-2; CDR3aa: CASSSAPGQGSYGYTF; CDR3nt: TGTGCCAGCAGCTCAGCCCCGGGACAGGGATCTTATGGCTACACCTTC
d_gene: NA; v_gene: TRBV7-9; len: 12; abundance: few; j_gene: TRBJ2-7; CDR3aa: CASSHREYEQYF; CDR3nt: TGTGCCAGCAGCCACAGGGAATACGAGCAGTACTTC
d_gene: TRBD1; v_gene: TRBV2; len: 15; abundance: NA; j_gene: TRBJ1-2; CDR3aa: CASSELTGGAYGYTF; CDR3nt: TGTGCCAGCAGTGAGTTGACAGGGGGCGCTTATGGCTACACCTTC
d_gene: NA; v_gene: TRBV7-6; len: 15; abundance: NA; j_gene: TRBJ1-1; CDR3aa: CASSLASGPNTEAFF; CDR3nt: TGTGCCAGCAGCTTAGCGAGTGGCCCGAACACTGAAGCTTTCTTT
d_gene: TRBD1; v_gene: TRBV6-5; len: 12; abundance: few; j_gene: TRBJ2-7; CDR3aa: CASQTGSYEQYF; CDR3nt: TGTGCCAGCCAGACAGGGAGCTACGAGCAGTACTTC
d_gene: TRBD2; v_gene: TRBV6-2/TRBV6-3; len: 14; abundance: NA; j_gene: TRBJ2-7; CDR3aa: CASRPTGGPYEQYF; CDR3nt: TGTGCCAGCAGGCCTACGGGGGGGCCCTACGAGCAGTACTTC
d_gene: NA; v_gene: TRBV30; len: 11; abundance: few; j_gene: TRBJ1-3; CDR3aa: CAWIGGNTIYF; CDR3nt: TGTGCCTGGATTGGGGGAAACACCATATATTTT
d_gene: NA; v_gene: TRBV27; len: 12; abundance: NA; j_gene: TRBJ2-3; CDR3aa: CASSWGTDTQYF; CDR3nt: TGTGCCAGCAGTTGGGGCACAGATACGCAGTATTTT
d_gene: TRBD2; v_gene: TRBV28; len: 16; abundance: NA; j_gene: TRBJ2-5; CDR3aa: CASSQRRTSVQETQYF; CDR3nt: TGTGCCAGCAGTCAGAGGCGGACTAGCGTCCAAGAGACCCAGTACTTC
d_gene: NA; v_gene: TRBV14; len: 15; abundance: NA; j_gene: TRBJ2-7; CDR3aa: CASSHQGRGNDEQYF; CDR3nt: TGTGCCAGCAGCCACCAGGGTCGGGGCAACGACGAGCAGTACTTC
d_gene: TRBD1; v_gene: TRBV6-2/TRBV6-3; len: 14; abundance: NA; j_gene: TRBJ1-2; CDR3aa: CASSRTGITGGYTF; CDR3nt: TGTGCCAGCAGCAGGACAGGGATCACTGGGGGCTACACCTTC